The 21 T cell receptor beta chains listed next were all sequenced from one sample in a study of blood T cell repertoires in COVID-19. The method was immunoSEQ multiplex PCR; TCRdb's version includes in-frame clones alone and lacks a portion of them. The data contain more than 200,000 clones, around 88% of them singletons. The sample consisted of peripheral blood. The receptor source for this set is a woman between 25 and 40 years old with COVID-19, enrolled during active disease.

This clone was seen a single time. The chain has TRBV19 and TRBJ1-6; tentatively, D is TRBD1 (6 bases). V was trimmed by 2 bases and J by 12 bases, leaving 14 bases between them. This CDR3 is built from 14 residues. Germline V gives CDR1 LNHDA, CDR2 SQIVND (reference sequence). The CDR3 reads CASSISGEGRPLHF. The CDR3 nucleotides are TGTGCCAGTAGTATATCAGGGGAGGGAAGACCCCTCCACTTT. Variable domain in full (rest from reference TRBV19 and TRBJ1-6): DGGITQSPKYLFRKEGQNVTLSCEQNLNHDAMYWYRQDPGQGLRLIYYSQIVNDFQKGDIAEGYSVSREKKESFPLTVTSAQKNPTAFYLCASSISGEGRPLHFGNGTRLTVT.

The genes are TRBV4-2 and TRBJ1-1; unclear D gene. The V end lost 6 bases, the J end lost 8 bases, and 10 bases lay between the germline ends. Germline V CDR1 and CDR2: LGHNA, YNFKEQ. This CDR3 spans 11 amino acids. This chain's CDR3 is CASSRREEAFF. The CDR3 DNA reads TGTGCCAGCAGTCGCCGGGAGGAAGCTTTCTTT.

The CDR3 DNA sequence: TGTGCCAGTAGTATCCCTCCGACAGGGGGTAGCACAGATACGCAGTATTTT. It encodes CASSIPPTGGSTDTQYF. V and J are TRBV19 and TRBJ2-3; 9 nucleotides agree with TRBD1. The trim removed 3 bases at V and 0 bases at J, leaving 7 bases unmatched. The CDR3 sequence is 17 residues long. Germline V gives CDR1 LNHDA, CDR2 SQIVND (reference sequence).

This clone was seen once. This chain uses TRBV7-9 with TRBJ1-6; no firm D call. The germline gives CDR1 SEHNR, CDR2 FQNEAQ (reference sequence). The CDR3 totals 15 residues. The V and J ends lost 5 bases and 0 bases respectively, with 8 bases between them. CDR3 residues: CASSQGSSYNSPLHF. As DNA, the CDR3 is TGTGCCAGCAGCCAAGGGAGCTCCTATAATTCACCCCTCCACTTT. Based on the CDR3 plus reference TRBV7-9 and TRBJ1-6, the full variable domain is DTGVSQNPRHKITKRGQNVTFRCDPISEHNRLYWYRQTLGQGPEFLTYFQNEAQLEKSRLLSDRFSAERPKGSFSTLEIQRTEQGDSAMYLCASSQGSSYNSPLHFGNGTRLTVT.

About this clone: The sample has other DNA sequences that encode this CDR3 too. The chain employs TRBV7-9 and TRBJ2-5; 8 nucleotides align to TRBD1. Germline V gene data show CDR1 as SEHNR and CDR2 as FQNEAQ (reference sequence). J gave up 2 bases and V 1 base, and 3 bases lay outside the gene matches. The CDR3 contains 15 residues. For the CDR3, the DNA is TGTGCCAGCAGCTTAGTCAGGGGGCTGCAAGAGACCCAGTACTTC. Translated: CASSLVRGLQETQYF.

V gene TRBV7-2 combines with J gene TRBJ2-1; TRBD2 is a possible D gene (6 bases). Germline V gene sequence: CDR1 SGHTA, CDR2 FQGNSA. V was clipped by 4 bases and J by 7 bases, with 23 bases between them. This CDR3 contains 17 residues. The CDR3 loop reads CASSSGLGARAGNEQFF. The CDR3 nucleotides are TGTGCCAGCAGCTCCGGCTTGGGAGCCAGGGCGGGGAATGAGCAGTTCTTC. Full variable domain (remainder filled in from reference TRBV7-2 and TRBJ2-1): GAGVSQSPSNKVTEKGKDVELRCDPISGHTALYWYRQSLGQGLEFLIYFQGNSAPDKSGLPSDRFSAERTGGSVSTLTIQRTQQEDSAVYLCASSSGLGARAGNEQFFGPGTRLTVL.

The rearrangement uses TRBV5-1 and TRBJ2-3, with no clear D. The CDR3 is made up of 13 amino acids. The germline V gene has CDR1 SGHRS and CDR2 YFSETQ. The V end was cut by 0 bases, the J end by 6 bases, with 8 bases between. CDR3 sequence (DNA): TGCGCCAGCAGCTTGGAAACGAGGGATACGCAGTATTTT. Protein product: CASSLETRDTQYF.

The chain joins TRBV28 to TRBJ2-7, with 8 nucleotides matching TRBD1. The CDR3 sequence is 13 residues long. The germline V gene encodes CDR1 MDHEN and CDR2 SYDVKM. V lost 10 bases, J lost 5 bases, and 10 bases stayed unmatched. The CDR3 sequence: CATWGQDLNEQYF. DNA of the CDR3: TGTGCCACCTGGGGACAGGATTTAAACGAGCAGTACTTC.

This chain uses TRBV2 with TRBJ2-4; D is unclear. The length of the CDR3 is 12 residues. CDR1 is SNHLY and CDR2 is FYNNEI in the germline V gene. The ends were cut back, 5 bases at V and 7 bases at J, with 9 bases in the middle. DNA of the CDR3: TGTGCCAGCAGTATGGGCGCGAACATTCAGTACTTC. It encodes CASSMGANIQYF.

The chain recombines TRBV5-4 with TRBJ1-2, with a tentative D call TRBD1 (5 bases). CDR3 length: 16 residues. Germline values: CDR1 SGHNT, CDR2 YYREEE (reference sequence). With 0 bases removed from V and 4 bases from J, the gap between germline ends came to 16 bases. CDR3 nucleotides: TGTGCCAGCAGCTTGGCTTTTGGGGGGGGTGGCTATGGCTACACCTTC. As protein: CASSLAFGGGGYGYTF. The full variable domain, rest sourced from reference TRBV5-4 and TRBJ1-2, is ETGVTQSPTHLIKTRGQQVTLRCSSQSGHNTVSWYQQALGQGPQFIFQYYREEENGRGNFPPRFSGLQFPNYSSELNVNALELDDSALYLCASSLAFGGGGYGYTFGSGTRLTVV.

The J gene is TRBJ1-4, the V gene TRBV4-3; D not certain. Looked up from germline, CDR1 is LGHNA and CDR2 is YSLEER. The CDR3 is 15 residues long. Trimming took off 4 bases at V and 0 bases at J, with 9 bases between the two ends. CDR3: CASSRAGATNEKLFF. CDR3 DNA: TGCGCCAGCAGCCGTGCGGGTGCAACTAATGAAAAACTGTTTTTT.

V gene TRBV5-8 combines with J gene TRBJ2-7; no clear D gene. The CDR3 is 14 residues long. V dropped 0 bases and J dropped 2 bases, with 9 bases sitting between them. Germline lookup yields CDR1 SGHTS and CDR2 YDEGEE. CDR3: CASSLAHSAYEQYF. The CDR3 coding sequence is TGTGCCAGCAGCTTGGCCCACAGTGCCTACGAGCAGTACTTC. Based on the CDR3 plus reference TRBV5-8 and TRBJ2-7, the full variable domain is EAGVTQSPTHLIKTRGQQATLRCSPISGHTSVYWYQQALGLGLQFLLWYDEGEERNRGNFPPRFSGRQFPNYSSELNVNALELEDSALYLCASSLAHSAYEQYFGPGTRLTVT.

J is TRBJ2-3 and V is TRBV4-1; 12 positions match TRBD2. This CDR3 comprises 15 residues. Germline CDR1 is MGHRA and CDR2 is YSYEKL. The ends lost 2 bases at V and 11 bases at J; junction bases unmatched: 8. The CDR3 DNA follows: TGCGCCAGCAGCCAACCCCTAGCGGGGGGGCTACGGCAGTATTTT. Protein product: CASSQPLAGGLRQYF.

The chain uses TRBV5-1 and TRBJ2-3; 7 bases line up with TRBD2. The germline gives CDR1 SGHRS, CDR2 YFSETQ. The CDR3 is made up of 16 amino acids. Trimming took 4 bases from V and 5 from J; bases not matched to a gene: 13. CDR3 sequence (DNA): TGCGCCAGCAGCAAAGCTAGCGGAGTTGCCAAAGATACGCAGTATTTT. It specifies CASSKASGVAKDTQYF.

CDR3 protein: CASSRDRGVGYEQYF. CDR3 coding DNA: TGTGCCAGCAGTAGGGATCGGGGGGTGGGCTACGAGCAGTACTTC. V and J are TRBV6-5 and TRBJ2-7, with 7 bases matching TRBD2. With V trimmed by 5 bases and J by 3 bases, 10 bases remained unmatched. This CDR3 is 15 amino acids long. CDR1 is MNHEY and CDR2 is SVGAGI in the germline V gene.

The chain has TRBV6-2 or TRBV6-3 and TRBJ1-2; the match to TRBD1 covers 8 bases. The CDR3 is 16 residues long. Germline V gene sequence: CDR1 MNHEY, CDR2 SVGEGT. V was clipped by 6 bases and J by 5 bases; unmatched bases: 14. The DNA for the CDR3 is TGTGCCAGCAGCCGACACCCTGTGACAGGGGTATATGGCTACACCTTC. Protein: CASSRHPVTGVYGYTF.

V usage is TRBV28 and J usage is TRBJ1-5, with D uncertain. The CDR3 runs to 14 residues. V lost 2 bases and J 2 bases, leaving 7 bases between the germline ends. Germline CDR1 MDHEN, CDR2 SYDVKM. CDR3 in amino acids: CASSLPVGNQPQHF. CDR3 DNA sequence: TGTGCCAGCAGTTTACCGGTGGGCAATCAGCCCCAGCATTTT.

The gene calls are TRBV5-1 and TRBJ2-1; D is undetermined. This CDR3 is built from 11 residues. Trimming took off 5 bases at V and 11 bases at J, with 11 bases between the two ends. Germline CDR1 SGHRS, CDR2 YFSETQ. The CDR3 here is CASSLATQQFF. The CDR3 nucleotides read TGCGCCAGCAGTCTGGCGACTCAGCAGTTCTTC.

This chain links TRBV7-2 with TRBJ2-1; no reliable D call. The CDR3 length is 12 residues. V lost 5 bases to trimming and J lost 2 bases, with 4 bases between them. Germline assignment: CDR1 SGHTA and CDR2 FQGNSA. CDR3 amino acids: CASSVTYNEQFF. CDR3 in DNA: TGTGCCAGCAGCGTAACCTACAATGAGCAGTTCTTC.

This sequence joins TRBV7-2 and TRBJ2-3; possibly TRBD2 for D (6 bases). Germline values: CDR1 SGHTA, CDR2 FQGNSA. The CDR3 has 17 amino acids. Trimming removed 4 bases at V and 6 bases at J, with 23 bases between. CDR3 region: CASSWGGTQGAPDTQYF. The CDR3 region has the DNA TGTGCCAGCAGCTGGGGCGGGACCCAAGGGGCCCCGGATACGCAGTATTTT.

The gene calls are TRBV7-2 and TRBJ1-4; 9 positions match TRBD1. The CDR3 has 15 residues. From germline, CDR1 is SGHTA and CDR2 FQGNSA. V was pared by 3 bases and J by 7 bases, with 6 bases of the junction left unmatched. The CDR3 loop is CASSFPTGGTEKLFF. The CDR3 nucleotides read TGTGCCAGCAGCTTCCCGACAGGGGGTACTGAAAAACTGTTTTTT.